This TCR beta chain was retrieved from a study of tissue T cells after allogeneic stem cell transplantation. Sequencing used immunoSEQ multiplex PCR; TCRdb keeps in-frame clones, though not all of them. This sample yields about 1,100 clones, of which around 45% are seen a single time; approximately 31% belongs to the top ten. J was trimmed by 3 bases and V by 0 bases; bases with no gene match: 0. Germline CDR1 reads NSQYPW; CDR2 reads LRSPGD (reference sequence). This CDR3 is built from 15 residues. Study outcomes and limitations: In patients and mice, blood and spleen missed much of tissue repertoire.

The time point denotes: mouse harvest day 14 after allogeneic transplant. The graft held 10^6 splenic CD5+ T cells and 10^7 T-cell-depleted bone marrow cells. Within the sample, this clone is large (0.1 to 1%). Antigen unknown. These gene names are mouse names. With the read ending 1 residue before the CDR3 end, the germline J gene is used to fill in that end. Sequenced: liver tissue. The V call is TRBV1, the J call TRBJ2-1; 9 positions match TRBD2. This clonotype was sampled from a female BALB/c mouse given C57BL/6 T cells with graft-versus-host disease after an allogeneic hematopoietic cell transplant. The CDR3 sequence: CTCSADWGGYAEQFF. The DNA read from the CDR3 is TGCACCTGCAGTGCAGACTGGGGGGGCTATGCTGAGCAGTTC.